This TCR beta chain was recovered during a study of radiotherapy plus CTLA-4 blockade in lung cancer. Study as a whole: An objective response was seen in roughly 20% of patients, and disease control in 25% to 40%. Findings and caveats of the study: Radiotherapy with ipilimumab was followed by blood expansion of tumor-derived clones. Reports state that early shifts in blood T cell clones, with interferon-beta, best predicted response.

As regards this clone: The antigen is unknown.

Repertoires were generated with immunoSEQ multiplex PCR, while TCRdb's copy carries only in-frame clones and drops some. The sample lists some 15,000 clones, about 89% occurring once. The input for sequencing was peripheral blood, taken from a patient treated with radiotherapy plus ipilimumab. The sequence was obtained from a human donor with non-small cell lung cancer that progressed on radiotherapy plus ipilimumab. Some clones in this sample may be carry-over from other donors' samples.

The CDR3 DNA is TGTGCCAGCAGTAACGGACAGGGGTCAGGGGAGACCCAGTACTTC. It codes for CASSNGQGSGETQYF. V and J are TRBV6-1 and TRBJ2-5; 9 bases fit TRBD1. From germline, CDR1 is MNHNS and CDR2 SASEGT. The length of the CDR3 is 15 residues. V trimming: 5 bases; J trimming: 5 bases; junction bases outside the gene matches: 9.